The TCR beta chain under discussion was sequenced for a study of CD8 T cells in ankylosing spondylitis. Findings and limits, study-wide: A TCR beta motif of 8 or 9 highly homologous variants appeared characteristic of ankylosing spondylitis blood.

TCRdb itself ran the 5' RACE reads through MiXCR, one entry per CDR3 protein. The data hold about 460,000 distinct CDR3 sequences, with approximately 5% observed a single time. There are 15 residues in the CDR3. Per germline, CDR1 LNHDA and CDR2 SQIVND (reference sequence). The trim removed 4 bases at V and 6 bases at J, leaving 9 bases unmatched. About this clonotype itself: The antigen remains undetermined.

The rearrangement uses TRBV19 and TRBJ1-5; 7 bases are a match to TRBD1. Sequencing was done on a sample of blood, either unsorted or a sorted T cell fraction (not recorded which). The source is a male donor with ankylosing spondylitis. The CDR3 loop reads CASSTQTGLGQPQHF. CDR3 DNA: TGTGCCAGTAGTACCCAGACAGGGCTGGGTCAGCCCCAGCATTTT. Filled out from reference TRBV19 and TRBJ1-5, the complete variable domain reads DGGITQSPKYLFRKEGQNVTLSCEQNLNHDAMYWYRQDPGQGLRLIYYSQIVNDFQKGDIAEGYSVSREKKESFPLTVTSAQKNPTAFYLCASSTQTGLGQPQHFGDGTRLSIL.